The entry that follows covers one T cell receptor (beta chain) sequence. The source of the sample is a study of blood T cell repertoires in COVID-19. The overall study: Italy, Spain and the United States were the sources of the convalescent and acute COVID-19 samples. Sources were T cells, B-cell-depleted T cells, or PBMCs; the material itself was cDNA or gDNA.

Under the authors' procedure: The authors estimated nucleated cell counts from reference gene primer amplification. Assay: immunoSEQ multiplex PCR; the TCRdb copy retains only in-frame clones and omits some. V and J calls plus clone size are reproduced from that table; the DNA served to infer D and trimming. This sample has about 91,000 clones; approximately 72% occur once, and the top ten carry approximately 25%. The source material was peripheral blood. The TCR was taken from a man in his 70s with acute or convalescent COVID-19.

The CDR3 region is CATSRDRGAHTEAFF. CDR3 coding DNA: TGTGCCACCAGCAGAGACAGGGGGGCCCACACTGAAGCTTTCTTT. The chain carries TRBV15 and TRBJ1-1; TRBD1 matches 7 bases. V trimming: 0 bases; J trimming: 3 bases; junction bases outside the gene matches: 4. Germline values: CDR1 LNHNV, CDR2 YYDKDF (reference sequence). The CDR3 totals 15 residues.